This T cell receptor beta chain comes out of a study of blood T cell repertoires in COVID-19. Study as a whole: From T cells, B-cell-depleted T cells, or PBMCs came the material, which was cDNA or gDNA.

Before being deemed recovered, Cohort 3 donors had two negative PCRs, clearance, or symptom resolution. This CDR3 region has 13 residues. CDR1 and CDR2 (germline): LGHDT, YNNKEL (reference sequence). Trimming shortened V by 4 bases and J by 4 bases, and 8 bases separated the two germline ends. Sequenced by immunoSEQ multiplex PCR; TCRdb stores in-frame clones only, minus some. The sample lists approximately 170,000 clones, around 84% occurring once. This TCR came from a woman in her twenties or thirties who had recovered from COVID-19. The sequenced sample consisted of PBMCs or T cells enriched from blood (not recorded which). The chain joins TRBV3-1 (or the pseudogene TRBV3-2) to TRBJ1-3, with D possibly TRBD1 on 6 matching bases. As DNA, the CDR3 is TGTGCCAGCAGCCCAGGACAGGGAAACACCATATATTTT. It yields the protein CASSPGQGNTIYF.